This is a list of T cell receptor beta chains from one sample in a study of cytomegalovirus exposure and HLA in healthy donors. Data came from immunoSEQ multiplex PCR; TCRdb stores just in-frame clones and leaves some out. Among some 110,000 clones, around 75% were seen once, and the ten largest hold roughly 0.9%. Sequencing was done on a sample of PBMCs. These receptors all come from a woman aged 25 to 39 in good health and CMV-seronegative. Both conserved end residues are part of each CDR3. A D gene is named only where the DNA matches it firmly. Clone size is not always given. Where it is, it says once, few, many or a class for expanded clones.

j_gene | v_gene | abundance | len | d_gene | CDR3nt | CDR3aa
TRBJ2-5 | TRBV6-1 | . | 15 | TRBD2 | TGTGCCAGCACTGTACTAGCGGGAGCCCAAGAGACCCAGTACTTC | CASTVLAGAQETQYF
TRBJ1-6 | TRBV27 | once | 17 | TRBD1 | TGTGCCAGCAGTCCGGGGGACAGGGGAATTCATAATTCACCCCTCCACTTT | CASSPGDRGIHNSPLHF
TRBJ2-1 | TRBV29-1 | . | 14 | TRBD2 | TGCAGCGTTGAGACTAGCAGCTCCTACAATGAGCAGTTCTTC | CSVETSSSYNEQFF
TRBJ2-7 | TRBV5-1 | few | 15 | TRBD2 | TGCGCCAGCAGAAGGACTAGCGGGAGCAACTACGAGCAGTACTTC | CASRRTSGSNYEQYF
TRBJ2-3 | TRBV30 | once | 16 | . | TGTGCCTGGAGTCTTAGCACAGGGCTGGGGACAGATACGCAGTATTTT | CAWSLSTGLGTDTQYF
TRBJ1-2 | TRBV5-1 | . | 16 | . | TGCGCCAGCAGCTTGTGGACCCCGCTGGGGGCGGACGGCTACACCTTC | CASSLWTPLGADGYTF
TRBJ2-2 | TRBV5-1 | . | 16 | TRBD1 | TGCGCCAGCAGGGACAGGGAGCCCCCGAACACCGGGGAGCTGTTTTTT | CASRDREPPNTGELFF
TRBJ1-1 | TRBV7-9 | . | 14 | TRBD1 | TGTGCCAGCAGCTCGGACAGGGGCAGCACTGAAGCTTTCTTT | CASSSDRGSTEAFF
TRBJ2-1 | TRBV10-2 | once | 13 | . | TGCGCCAGCAGCTTAGGGACTTACAATGAGCAGTTCTTC | CASSLGTYNEQFF
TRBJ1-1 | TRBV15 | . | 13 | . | TGTGCCACCAGCAGAGAATGGGGGGCTGAAGCTTTCTTT | CATSREWGAEAFF
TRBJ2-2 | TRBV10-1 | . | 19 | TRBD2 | TGCGCCAGCAGTGGAAGACAGGGACTAGCGGAGGCGAACACCGGGGAGCTGTTTTTT | CASSGRQGLAEANTGELFF
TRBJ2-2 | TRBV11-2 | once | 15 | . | TGTGCCAGCAGCCAAACAGGGTTGAACACCGGGGAGCTGTTTTTT | CASSQTGLNTGELFF
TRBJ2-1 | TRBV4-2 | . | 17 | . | TGTGCCAGCAGCCAAGATTGGGGGGATTCAACAAACAATGAGCAGTTCTTC | CASSQDWGDSTNNEQFF
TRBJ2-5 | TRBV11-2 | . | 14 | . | TGTGCCAGCAGCTCCCCGACTAGTTGGGAGACCCAGTACTTC | CASSSPTSWETQYF
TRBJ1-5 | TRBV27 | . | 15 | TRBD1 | TGTGCCAGCAGTTTCGGCCAGGGGGGCAATCAGCCCCAGCATTTT | CASSFGQGGNQPQHF
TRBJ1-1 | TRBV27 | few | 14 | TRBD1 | TGTGCCAGCAGTTTTGACAGGGGCGGCACTGAAGCTTTCTTT | CASSFDRGGTEAFF
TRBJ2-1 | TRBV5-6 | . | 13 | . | TGTGCCAGCAGCCCCGGTTTCACGGATGAGCAGTTCTTC | CASSPGFTDEQFF
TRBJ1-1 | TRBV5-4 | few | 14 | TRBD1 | TGTGCCAGCAGCCCCTGGACAGGGGACACTGAAGCTTTCTTT | CASSPWTGDTEAFF
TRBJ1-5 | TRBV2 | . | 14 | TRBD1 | TGTGCCAGCAGCGGGACAGGTAGCAATCAGCCCCAGCATTTT | CASSGTGSNQPQHF
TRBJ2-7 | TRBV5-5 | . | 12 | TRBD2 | TGTGCCAGCAGCCGGGGGGTCTACGAGCAGTACTTC | CASSRGVYEQYF
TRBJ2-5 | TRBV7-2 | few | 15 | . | TGTGCCAGCAGCTTAGGGTCGGGGGAGACCAGGGCCCAGTACTTC | CASSLGSGETRAQYF
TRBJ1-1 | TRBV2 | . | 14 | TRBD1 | TGTGCCAGCACCAGACAGGGGGCTAACACTGAAGCTTTCTTT | CASTRQGANTEAFF
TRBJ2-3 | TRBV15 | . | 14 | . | TGTGCCACCAGCAGACCAGGGGGCACAGATACGCAGTATTTT | CATSRPGGTDTQYF
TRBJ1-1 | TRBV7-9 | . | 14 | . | TGTGCCAGCAGCTCGAGCGGTGGTAACACTGAAGCTTTCTTT | CASSSSGGNTEAFF
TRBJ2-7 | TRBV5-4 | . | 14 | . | TGTGCCAGCAGCTTCTATGATAAAACCTACGAGCAGTACTTC | CASSFYDKTYEQYF
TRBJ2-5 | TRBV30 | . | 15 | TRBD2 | TGTGCCTGGAGTCCCCCACGGGGGGGGGCGGAGACCCAGTACTTC | CAWSPPRGGAETQYF
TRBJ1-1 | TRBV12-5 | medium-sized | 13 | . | TGTGCTAGTGGTTTGGGGGGGCTTTCTGAAGCTTTCTTT | CASGLGGLSEAFF
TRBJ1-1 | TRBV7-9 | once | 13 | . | TGTGCCAGCAGCTTAATACAGAATACCGAAGCTTTCTTT | CASSLIQNTEAFF
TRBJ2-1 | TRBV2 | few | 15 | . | TGTGCCAGCAGTGATGGCGGGACGTCCTACAATGAGCAGTTCTTC | CASSDGGTSYNEQFF
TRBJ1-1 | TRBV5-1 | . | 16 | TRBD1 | TGCGCCAGCAGCTGGGACAGGGGAGGAGGAAGCACTGAAGCTTTCTTT | CASSWDRGGGSTEAFF
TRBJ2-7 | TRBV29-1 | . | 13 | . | TGCAGCGTCTATGGGGCTAGCGAGTACGAGCAGTACTTC | CSVYGASEYEQYF